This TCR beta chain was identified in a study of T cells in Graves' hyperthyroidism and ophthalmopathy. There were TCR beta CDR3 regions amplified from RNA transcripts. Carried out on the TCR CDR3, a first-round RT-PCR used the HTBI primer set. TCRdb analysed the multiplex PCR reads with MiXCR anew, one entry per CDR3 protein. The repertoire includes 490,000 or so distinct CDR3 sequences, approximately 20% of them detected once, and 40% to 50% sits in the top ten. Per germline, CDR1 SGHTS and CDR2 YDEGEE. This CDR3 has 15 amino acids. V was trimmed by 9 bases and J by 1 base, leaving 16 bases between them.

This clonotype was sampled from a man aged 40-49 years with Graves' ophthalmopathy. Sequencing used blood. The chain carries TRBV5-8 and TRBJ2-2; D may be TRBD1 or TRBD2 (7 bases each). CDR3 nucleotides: TGTGCCACCAGGGGGGGATCTGGGAACACCGGGGAGCTGTTTTTT. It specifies CATRGGSGNTGELFF.